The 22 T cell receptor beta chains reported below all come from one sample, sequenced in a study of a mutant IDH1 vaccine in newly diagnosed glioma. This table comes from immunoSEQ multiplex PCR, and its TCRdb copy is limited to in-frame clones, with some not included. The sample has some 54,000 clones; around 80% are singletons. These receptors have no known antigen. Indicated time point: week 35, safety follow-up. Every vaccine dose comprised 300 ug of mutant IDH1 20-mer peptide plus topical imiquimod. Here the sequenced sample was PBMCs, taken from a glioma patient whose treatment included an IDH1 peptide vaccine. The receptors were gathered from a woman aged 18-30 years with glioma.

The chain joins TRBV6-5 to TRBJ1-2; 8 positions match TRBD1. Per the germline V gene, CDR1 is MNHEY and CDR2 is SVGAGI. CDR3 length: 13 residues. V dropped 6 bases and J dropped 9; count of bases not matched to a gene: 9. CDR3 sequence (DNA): TGTGCCAGCAGGCTGGCAGGGGGCAAGAGCTACACCTTC. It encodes CASRLAGGKSYTF.

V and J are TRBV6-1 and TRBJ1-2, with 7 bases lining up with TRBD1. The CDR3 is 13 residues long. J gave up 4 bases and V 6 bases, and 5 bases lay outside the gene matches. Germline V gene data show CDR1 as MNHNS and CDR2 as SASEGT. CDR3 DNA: TGTGCCAGCAGGGAGACAGGGACCTATGGCTACACCTTC. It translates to CASRETGTYGYTF.

CDR3 sequence (DNA): TGTGCCAGCGGCGAGGGACAGGGAAGAGTCGACGAGCAGTACTTC. Residues: CASGEGQGRVDEQYF. The chain combines TRBV7-8 with TRBJ2-7; the match to TRBD1 covers 9 bases. The CDR3 is 15 residues long. Germline lookup yields CDR1 SGHVS and CDR2 FQNEAQ. V shed 8 bases, J shed 5 bases, and the junction held 13 bases outside the gene matches.

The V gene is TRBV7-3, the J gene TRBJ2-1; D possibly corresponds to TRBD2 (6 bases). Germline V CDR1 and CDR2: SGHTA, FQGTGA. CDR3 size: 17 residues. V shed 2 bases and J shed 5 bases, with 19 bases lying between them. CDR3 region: CASSLLGRPRENNEQFF. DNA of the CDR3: TGTGCCAGCAGCTTACTGGGCCGGCCCCGGGAGAACAATGAGCAGTTCTTC.

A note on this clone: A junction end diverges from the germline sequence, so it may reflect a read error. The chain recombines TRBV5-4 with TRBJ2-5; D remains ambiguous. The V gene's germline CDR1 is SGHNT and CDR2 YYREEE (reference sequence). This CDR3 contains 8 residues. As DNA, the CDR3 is TGTGCCAGCAGCCCTCACGACTTC. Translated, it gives CASSPHDF.

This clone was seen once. The CDR3 loop is CASSKGGTGQGYTGELFF. The DNA of the CDR3 is TGTGCCAGCAGCAAAGGGGGGACAGGACAGGGGTACACCGGGGAGCTGTTTTTT. The chain combines TRBV21-1 with TRBJ2-2; TRBD1 is the table's D call, not checked against the DNA. TRBV21-1 is assigned pseudogene status. The CDR3 runs 18 residues.

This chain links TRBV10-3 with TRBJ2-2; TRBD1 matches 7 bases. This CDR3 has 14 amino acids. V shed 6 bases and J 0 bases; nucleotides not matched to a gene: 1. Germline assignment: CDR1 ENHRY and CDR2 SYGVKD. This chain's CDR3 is CAIRTGPNTGELFF. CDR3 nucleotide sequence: TGTGCCATCAGGACAGGGCCGAACACCGGGGAGCTGTTTTTT.

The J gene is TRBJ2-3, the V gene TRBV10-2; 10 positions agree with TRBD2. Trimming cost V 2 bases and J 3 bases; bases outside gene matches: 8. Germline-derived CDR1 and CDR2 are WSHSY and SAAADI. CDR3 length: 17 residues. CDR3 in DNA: TGCGCCAGCAGTGAGGATCCCCCTAGCGGGAGAACAGATACGCAGTATTTT. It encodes CASSEDPPSGRTDTQYF.

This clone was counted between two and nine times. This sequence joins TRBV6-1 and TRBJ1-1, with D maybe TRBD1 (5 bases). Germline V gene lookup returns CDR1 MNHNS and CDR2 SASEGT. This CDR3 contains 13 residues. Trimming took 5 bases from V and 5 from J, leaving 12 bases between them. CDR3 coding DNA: TGTGCCAGCAGTCAGGGTTCGGAGACTGAAGCTTTCTTT. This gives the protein CASSQGSETEAFF.

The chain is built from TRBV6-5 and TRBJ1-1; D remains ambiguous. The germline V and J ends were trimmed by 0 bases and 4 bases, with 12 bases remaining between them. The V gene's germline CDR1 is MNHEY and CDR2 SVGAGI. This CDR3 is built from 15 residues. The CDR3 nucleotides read TGTGCCAGCAGTTACTCGGAGGCCGGAGGCACTGAAGCTTTCTTT. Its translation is CASSYSEAGGTEAFF.

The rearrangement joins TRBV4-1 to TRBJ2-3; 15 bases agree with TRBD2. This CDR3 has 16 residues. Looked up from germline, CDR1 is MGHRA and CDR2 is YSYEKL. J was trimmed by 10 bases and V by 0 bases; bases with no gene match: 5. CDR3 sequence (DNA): TGCGCCAGCAGCCAAGAGGGGACTAGCGGGGGGTCCGCGCAGTATTTT. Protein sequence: CASSQEGTSGGSAQYF.

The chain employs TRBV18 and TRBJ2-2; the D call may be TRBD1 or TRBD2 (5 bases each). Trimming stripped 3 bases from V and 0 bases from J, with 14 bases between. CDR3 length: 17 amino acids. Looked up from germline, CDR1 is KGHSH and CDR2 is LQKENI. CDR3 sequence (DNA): TGTGCCAGCTCACCCCGGGACGCCCTACCGAACACCGGGGAGCTGTTTTTT. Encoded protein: CASSPRDALPNTGELFF.

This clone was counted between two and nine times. The CDR3 here is CASSTGGQGRSGGYTF. CDR3 DNA: TGTGCCAGTAGTACTGGAGGACAGGGGCGGTCAGGTGGCTACACCTTC. J is TRBJ1-2 and V is TRBV19, with 9 bases that match TRBD1. This CDR3 has 16 residues. Germline CDR1 reads LNHDA; CDR2 reads SQIVND (reference sequence). The ends lost 4 bases at V and 7 bases at J; junction bases unmatched: 13.

CDR3 coding DNA: TGTGCCAGCAGTTTATCCGGGGGTCCCGGGGAGCTGTTTTTT. Translated, it gives CASSLSGGPGELFF. This chain links TRBV27 with TRBJ2-2; D might be TRBD2 (6 bases). The germline gives CDR1 MNHEY, CDR2 SMNVEV (reference sequence). The CDR3 consists of 14 residues. Trimming stripped 0 bases from V and 6 bases from J, with 8 bases between.

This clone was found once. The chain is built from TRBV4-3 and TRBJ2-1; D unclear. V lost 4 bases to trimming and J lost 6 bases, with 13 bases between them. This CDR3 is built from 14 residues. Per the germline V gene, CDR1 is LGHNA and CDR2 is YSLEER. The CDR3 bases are TGCGCCAGCAGCCCGGGCCTACTGGGCAATGAGCAGTTCTTC. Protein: CASSPGLLGNEQFF.

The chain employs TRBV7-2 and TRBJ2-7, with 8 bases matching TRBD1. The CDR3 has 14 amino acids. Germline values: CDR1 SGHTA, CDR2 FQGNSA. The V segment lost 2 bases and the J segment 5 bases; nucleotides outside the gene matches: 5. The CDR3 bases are TGTGCCAGCAGCTTACGACAGGGGCACCACGAGCAGTACTTC. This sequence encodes CASSLRQGHHEQYF.

This chain's CDR3 is CASSPGLAVAPLHF. The CDR3 DNA is TGTGCCAGCAGCCCGGGACTGGCAGTGGCACCCCTCCACTTT. The V gene is TRBV7-8, the J gene TRBJ1-6, with D tentatively TRBD1 (5 bases). Trimming cost V 5 bases and J 11 bases, with 16 bases left between them. The CDR3 is 14 residues long. The germline gives CDR1 SGHVS, CDR2 FQNEAQ.

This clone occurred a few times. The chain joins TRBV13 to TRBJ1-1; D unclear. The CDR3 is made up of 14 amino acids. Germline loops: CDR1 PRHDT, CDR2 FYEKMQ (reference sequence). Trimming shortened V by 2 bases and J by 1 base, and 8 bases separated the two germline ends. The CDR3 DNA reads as TGTGCCAGCAGCTTAAAGTTAAAGAACACTGAAGCTTTCTTT. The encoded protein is CASSLKLKNTEAFF.

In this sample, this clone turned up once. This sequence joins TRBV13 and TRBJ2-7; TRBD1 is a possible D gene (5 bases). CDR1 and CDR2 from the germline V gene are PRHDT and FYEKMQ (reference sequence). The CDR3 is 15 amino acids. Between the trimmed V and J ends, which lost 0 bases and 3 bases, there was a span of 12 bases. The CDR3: CASSLGKGSYYEQYF. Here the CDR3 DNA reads TGTGCCAGCAGCTTAGGGAAGGGGTCTTACTACGAGCAGTACTTC.

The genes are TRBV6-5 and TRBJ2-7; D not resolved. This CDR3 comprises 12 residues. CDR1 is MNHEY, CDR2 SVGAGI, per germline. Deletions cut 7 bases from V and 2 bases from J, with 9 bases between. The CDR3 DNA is TGTGCCAGCACCTCAAAAGCCTACGAGCAGTACTTC. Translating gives CASTSKAYEQYF.

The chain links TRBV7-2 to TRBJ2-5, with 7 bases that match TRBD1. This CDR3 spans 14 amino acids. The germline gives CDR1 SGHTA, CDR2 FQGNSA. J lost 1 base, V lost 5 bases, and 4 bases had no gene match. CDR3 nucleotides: TGTGCCAGCAGCCGGGACAGACTCCAAGAGACCCAGTACTTC. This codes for CASSRDRLQETQYF.

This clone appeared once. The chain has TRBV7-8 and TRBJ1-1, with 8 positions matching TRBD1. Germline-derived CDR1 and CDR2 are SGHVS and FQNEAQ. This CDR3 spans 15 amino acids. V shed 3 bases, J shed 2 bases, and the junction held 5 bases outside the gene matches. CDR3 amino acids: CASSLGQGANTEAFF. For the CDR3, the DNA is TGTGCCAGCAGCTTGGGCCAGGGGGCAAACACTGAAGCTTTCTTT.